The 24 T cell receptor beta chains listed next were all sequenced from one sample in a study of spatial heterogeneity in lung cancer. Stated time point: sample taken at primary tumor resection. The authors sequenced whole RNA from tumor, nontumor lung or frozen PBMC without sorting. Using its own MiXCR run on the 5' RACE reads, TCRdb lists one record per CDR3 protein. Among 4,100 or so distinct CDR3 sequences listed, 34% were seen once. Sequencing was performed on PBMCs, taken at surgery. These receptors all come from a male donor with early-stage non-small cell lung cancer.

To note about this clonotype: This beta chain is off target for a library built for alpha chains, so its abundance means little. The V and J genes are TRBV5-1 and TRBJ2-4, with 7 bases lining up with TRBD2. The junction had 9 bases not matched to a gene; V was cut back by 4 bases and J by 2 bases. The germline V gene has CDR1 SGHRS and CDR2 YFSETQ. The CDR3 loop spans 16 amino acids. CDR3 region: CASSPAGGRTKNIQYF. The CDR3 bases are TGCGCCAGCAGCCCGGCGGGCGGGAGAACCAAAAACATTCAGTACTTC.

Only a few counts were recorded for this clonotype. A library made for alpha chains picked up this beta chain off target, so its size means little. The chain recombines TRBV2 with TRBJ2-3; 7 nucleotides match TRBD2. Trimming removed 8 bases from V and 4 bases from J; junction bases left unmatched: 15. The CDR3 extends over 16 amino acids. CDR1 SNHLY and CDR2 FYNNEI come from the germline V gene. Here the CDR3 reads CASLMRGGSRADTQYF. The CDR3 DNA is TGTGCCAGCCTAATGCGTGGCGGGAGTAGGGCAGATACGCAGTATTTT.

The table lists this clonotype with a few counts. This beta chain was picked up by a library intended for alpha chains and is off target, so its count carries little meaning. V is TRBV28 and J is TRBJ2-6; 11 bases are a match to TRBD1. Germline lookup yields CDR1 MDHEN and CDR2 SYDVKM. The CDR3 length is 17 residues. Losses at the gene ends were 9 bases for V and 0 bases for J; bases not matched to a gene: 7. The CDR3 coding sequence is TGTGCCAGTAAAAGGGACAGGGGGTTCTCTGGGGCCAACGTCCTGACTTTC. This sequence encodes CASKRDRGFSGANVLTF.

This clonotype was recorded a few times. This beta chain was picked up by a library intended for alpha chains and is off target, so its count carries little meaning. The chain is built from TRBV5-6 and TRBJ2-3; D may correspond to TRBD1 or TRBD2 (5 bases each). This CDR3 has 16 residues. The germline V gene has CDR1 SGHDT and CDR2 YYEEEE. V was cut by 0 bases and J by 1 base, with 12 bases left in between. For the CDR3, the DNA is TGTGCCAGCAGCTTGGCCGGGACCCCAGGCACAGATACGCAGTATTTT. It yields the protein CASSLAGTPGTDTQYF.

In its sample, this clonotype ranks as medium-sized. This beta chain slipped into a library made for alpha chains as a stray read, so its size is not meaningful. The genes are TRBV28 and TRBJ2-2; tentative D call: TRBD2 (6 bases). The V and J ends lost 8 bases and 2 bases respectively, with 18 bases between them. CDR3 length equals 16 residues. Per the germline V gene, CDR1 is MDHEN and CDR2 is SYDVKM. In DNA, the CDR3 is TGTGCCAGCGTCGCATTAGCGGTTCTTAACACCGGGGAGCTGTTTTTT. Translating it yields CASVALAVLNTGELFF.

This clonotype was found a few times. This beta chain is an unintended read in a library built for alpha chains; its size means little. V is TRBV5-6 and J is TRBJ2-7; 9 bases are shared with TRBD2. Germline lookup yields CDR1 SGHDT and CDR2 YYEEEE. V lost 4 bases and J lost 4; bases outside the gene matches: 18. The CDR3 is 18 residues long. The CDR3 sequence: CASSQALPRGRARYEQYF. The CDR3 nucleotides read TGTGCCAGCAGCCAAGCCCTCCCCCGCGGGAGGGCCAGGTACGAGCAGTACTTC. The full variable domain, completed using reference TRBV5-6 and TRBJ2-7, is DAGVTQSPTHLIKTRGQQVTLRCSPKSGHDTVSWYQQALGQGPQFIFQYYEEEERQRGNFPDRFSGHQFPNYSSELNVNALLLGDSALYLCASSQALPRGRARYEQYFGPGTRLTVT.

Note on this clonotype: This beta chain turned up in a library designed for alpha chains; as an off-target read, its abundance says little. J is TRBJ2-1 and V is TRBV7-8; 10 bases map to TRBD2. The V gene's germline CDR1 is SGHVS and CDR2 FQNEAQ. The trim removed 2 bases at V and 8 bases at J, leaving 12 bases unmatched. This CDR3 spans 17 amino acids. DNA for the CDR3: TGTGCCAGCAGCTTAACTCGTGCACTAGCGGGAACCGATGAGCAGTTCTTC. As protein: CASSLTRALAGTDEQFF.

This clonotype was seen only a few times. Because the library targeted alpha chains, this beta chain is an off-target read whose size means little. The V and J genes are TRBV20-1 and TRBJ2-3; 12 bases are shared with TRBD2. V lost 6 bases, J lost 2 bases, and 12 bases stayed unmatched. Germline CDR1 DFQATT, CDR2 SNEGSKA (reference sequence). This CDR3 region has 17 residues. The CDR3 reads CSAYLASGRGTTDTQYF. The CDR3 DNA sequence: TGCAGTGCCTACCTAGCTAGCGGGAGGGGAACCACAGATACGCAGTATTTT.

With respect to this clonotype: This beta chain came through as a stray read in a library set up for alpha chains, and its size says little. The V call is TRBV7-2, the J call TRBJ2-3; D is possibly TRBD2 (6 bases). V lost 1 base and J 0 bases, leaving 11 bases between the germline ends. CDR1 SGHTA and CDR2 FQGNSA come from the germline V gene. This CDR3 is built from 16 residues. CDR3 nucleotides: TGTGCCAGCAGCTTAGAGGGCGGAGGGAGCACAGATACGCAGTATTTT. This translates into CASSLEGGGSTDTQYF.

This clonotype was counted between two and nine times. In a library made to pick up alpha chains, this beta chain is a stray read with a size that means little. CDR3 coding DNA: TGTGCCAGCAGCGGGGGTAGCGGGAAGACAGATACGCAGTATTTT. Translating gives CASSGGSGKTDTQYF. The rearrangement links TRBV5-4 to TRBJ2-3; 8 bases line up with TRBD2. Trimming removed 4 bases from V and 3 bases from J; junction bases left unmatched: 7. CDR3 length: 15 residues. Germline V gene data show CDR1 as SGHNT and CDR2 as YYREEE (reference sequence).

Notes on this clonotype: Since the library was made to target alpha chains, this beta chain is a stray read and its abundance is not meaningful. The V gene is TRBV28, the J gene TRBJ2-3, with D perhaps TRBD1 or TRBD2 (5 bases each). With 5 bases removed from V and 5 bases from J, the gap between germline ends came to 20 bases. The germline CDR1 and CDR2 sequences are MDHEN and SYDVKM. CDR3 length: 16 amino acids. The CDR3 sequence: CASSIEPEGTEDTQYF. DNA of the CDR3: TGTGCCAGCAGTATCGAACCTGAGGGGACGGAAGATACGCAGTATTTT.

This clonotype was seen just once. Within a library made for alpha chains, this beta chain is off target, and its count is uninformative. The rearrangement links TRBV6-5 to TRBJ2-2; D remains unclear. V was clipped by 2 bases and J by 3 bases, with 10 bases between them. There are 15 residues in the CDR3. CDR1 and CDR2 (germline): MNHEY, SVGAGI. The CDR3 bases are TGTGCCAGCAGTTACAGCCAAACCTACACCGGGGAGCTGTTTTTT. It translates to CASSYSQTYTGELFF.

This clonotype is medium-sized by share. Because this beta chain is a stray read in a library intended to capture alpha chains, its abundance should not be given much weight. The gene calls are TRBV2 and TRBJ2-3; a weak D match, TRBD2 (6 bases). Germline V lookup: CDR1 SNHLY, CDR2 FYNNEI. The CDR3 is 14 residues long. V was cut by 7 bases and J by 2 bases, with 13 bases left in between. CDR3 bases: TGTGCCAGCAAGCCGGACTACACCACAGATACGCAGTATTTT. It is translated as CASKPDYTTDTQYF.

About this clonotype itself: This beta chain is an unintended read in a library built for alpha chains; its size means little. V usage is TRBV18 and J usage is TRBJ2-7; 9 bases are shared with TRBD2. Germline values: CDR1 KGHSH, CDR2 LQKENI. With 3 bases clipped from V and 3 bases from J, the junction kept 3 bases outside the gene matches. The CDR3 is 14 amino acids. CDR3 sequence reads: CASSPAGGNYEQYF. In DNA, the CDR3 is TGTGCCAGCTCACCGGCGGGGGGGAACTACGAGCAGTACTTC.

Regarding this clonotype: For a library built for alpha chains, this beta chain is a stray read; little rests on its size. The chain couples TRBV7-9 to TRBJ1-2, with unresolved D. Trimming took off 4 bases at V and 7 bases at J, with 7 bases between the two ends. Germline CDR1 is SEHNR and CDR2 is FQNEAQ (reference sequence). The CDR3 runs to 11 residues. The CDR3 DNA sequence: TGTGCCAGCAGCTCACGCCTTGGCTACACCTTC. This translates into CASSSRLGYTF.

This clonotype was observed a handful of times. This beta chain appears as a stray read in a library generated for alpha chains; its size is not informative. The chain couples TRBV28 to TRBJ2-7; TRBD1 agrees at 9 bases. Germline assignment: CDR1 MDHEN and CDR2 SYDVKM. This CDR3 has 15 residues. V gave up 6 bases and J gave up 3 bases; unmatched junction bases: 9. CDR3 loop: CASSPGQGMFYEQYF. The CDR3 nucleotides are TGTGCCAGCAGCCCGGGACAGGGTATGTTCTACGAGCAGTACTTC.

Remarks on this clonotype: This beta chain turned up in a library designed for alpha chains; as an off-target read, its abundance says little. The J gene is TRBJ2-5, the V gene TRBV5-1, with 8 bases fitting TRBD1. Germline loops: CDR1 SGHRS, CDR2 YFSETQ. V lost 2 bases, J lost 3 bases, and 9 bases stayed unmatched. This CDR3 has 16 amino acids. CDR3 DNA: TGCGCCAGCAGCTTATCCGGGACAGGTCGAGAAGAGACCCAGTACTTC. This sequence encodes CASSLSGTGREETQYF.

On this clonotype: Because this beta chain is a stray read in a library intended to capture alpha chains, its abundance should not be given much weight. This chain uses TRBV2 with TRBJ2-5; D not resolved. Germline V lookup: CDR1 SNHLY, CDR2 FYNNEI. The CDR3 contains 12 residues. Trimming shortened V by 4 bases and J by 3 bases, and 6 bases separated the two germline ends. The CDR3 spells CASSGVEETQYF. Written as DNA, the CDR3 is TGTGCCAGCAGTGGGGTAGAAGAGACCCAGTACTTC.

In this sample, this clonotype is medium-sized. This beta chain represents an off-target read in a library built for alpha chains; its size is of limited meaning. The rearrangement joins TRBV12-3 or TRBV12-4 to TRBJ1-1, with 7 nucleotides matching TRBD1. The CDR3 length is 15 residues. J lost 1 base, V lost 3 bases, and 5 bases had no gene match. DNA for the CDR3: TGTGCCAGCAGTTTTGGGGGACAGAGGAACACTGAAGCTTTCTTT. It codes for CASSFGGQRNTEAFF.

With regard to this clonotype: Little can be read into the size of this beta chain, an off-target read in a library designed for alpha chains. The gene calls are TRBV6-6 and TRBJ2-7; TRBD1 matches 8 bases. Trimming at V came to 4 bases and at J to 3 bases, leaving 8 bases not matched to a gene. Germline lookup yields CDR1 MNHNY and CDR2 SVGAGI (reference sequence). The CDR3 runs 15 residues. CDR3: CASSFAGTGNYEQYF. Written as DNA, the CDR3 is TGTGCCAGCAGTTTCGCCGGGACAGGTAACTACGAGCAGTACTTC.

Comment on this clonotype: Because the library targeted alpha chains, this beta chain is an off-target read whose size means little. This chain uses TRBV29-1 with TRBJ2-1; TRBD1 aligns across 9 bases. J gave up 6 bases and V 6 bases, and 6 bases lay outside the gene matches. From germline, CDR1 is SQVTM and CDR2 ANQGSEA. The CDR3 contains 13 residues. The CDR3 DNA reads TGCAGCGTGTCCGGGACAGGGATCAATGAGCAGTTCTTC. This translates into CSVSGTGINEQFF.

Remarks on this clonotype: This beta chain appears as a stray read in a library generated for alpha chains; its size is not informative. The rearrangement uses TRBV10-3 and TRBJ2-1; D ambiguous. In germline, CDR1 is ENHRY, CDR2 SYGVKD. CDR3 length equals 13 residues. V was clipped by 2 bases and J by 1 base, with 3 bases between them. The chain's CDR3 is CAISEESYNEQFF. The CDR3 coding sequence is TGTGCCATCAGTGAGGAGTCCTACAATGAGCAGTTCTTC.

This clonotype was found a few times. This beta chain lies outside the target of a library built for alpha chains; its clone size means little. In DNA, the CDR3 is TGTGCCTGGACCCCTCGGCGGACCCGAGGCCACGGGGAGCTGTTTTTT. This gives the protein CAWTPRRTRGHGELFF. The rearrangement joins TRBV30 to TRBJ2-2; D unresolved. Deletions cut 4 bases from V and 7 bases from J, with 22 bases between. Germline assignment: CDR1 GTSNPN and CDR2 SVGIG (reference sequence). The CDR3 loop spans 16 amino acids.

As to this clonotype: Little can be read into the size of this beta chain, an off-target read in a library designed for alpha chains. J is TRBJ2-7 and V is TRBV7-9, with no clear D. Trimming shortened V by 5 bases and J by 2 bases, and 19 bases separated the two germline ends. CDR1 and CDR2 from the germline V gene are SEHNR and FQNEAQ (reference sequence). CDR3 length equals 16 residues. CDR3: CASSPIRAQNPYEQYF. As DNA, the CDR3 is TGTGCCAGCAGCCCGATTCGGGCCCAAAACCCCTACGAGCAGTACTTC.